Following are 20 T cell receptor beta chains from one sample sequenced in a study of T cells expressing NK-cell markers. TCRdb re-called the 5' RACE reads and catalogs CDR3 proteins one per entry, DNA excluded. The sample holds 550,000 to 600,000 distinct CDR3 sequences. The sequenced sample consisted of blood T cells: a sorted CD56 or NKG2C T cell subset, CD4+ or CD8+ T cells, or bulk PBMC T cells (not recorded which). These receptors originate from a man aged 18-30 years in good health.

V and J are TRBV29-1 and TRBJ2-1; TCRdb proposes TRBD2, but this gene call is untestable without DNA. In germline, CDR1 is SQVTM, CDR2 ANQGSEA. This CDR3 is 16 amino acids long. The CDR3: CSVEAPRGRVYNEQFF.

This rearrangement joins TRBV15 to TRBJ2-2; TCRdb proposes TRBD2, but this gene call is untestable without DNA. The CDR3 spans 14 residues. The V gene's germline CDR1 is LNHNV and CDR2 YYDKDF (reference sequence). CDR3 in amino acids: CATSQREGTGELFF.

This chain connects TRBV6-1 to TRBJ1-1; the TRBD1 assignment by TCRdb is unverifiable without DNA. In germline, CDR1 is MNHNS, CDR2 SASEGT. CDR3 length equals 14 residues. The CDR3 spells CAAGGAIVNTEAFF.

The V gene is TRBV15, the J gene TRBJ1-1. Germline assignment: CDR1 LNHNV and CDR2 YYDKDF (reference sequence). The CDR3 covers 15 residues. This CDR3 is CATSRDRGLDTEAFF.

J is TRBJ1-5 and V is TRBV6-1; the D gene TCRdb calls, TRBD1, cannot be checked with no DNA. The V gene's germline CDR1 is MNHNS and CDR2 SASEGT. The length of the CDR3 is 17 residues. CDR3 protein: CASSDRDRGDSNQPQHF.

This rearrangement joins TRBV29-1 to TRBJ2-4; TCRdb calls TRBD1, which cannot be checked without DNA. The CDR3 runs to 11 residues. The germline gives CDR1 SQVTM, CDR2 ANQGSEA. The chain's CDR3 is CSVQRDREQYF.

The rearrangement links TRBV5-7 to TRBJ2-3. TRBV5-7 is flagged as an ORF with uncertain function. This CDR3 is built from 14 residues. CDR3 in amino acids: CASSLGRGADTQYF.

The chain employs TRBV29-1 and TRBJ1-1; there is no DNA to check the TCRdb D call of TRBD1. CDR3 length equals 12 residues. Germline V gene sequence: CDR1 SQVTM, CDR2 ANQGSEA. CDR3: CSATQGSAEAFF.

The chain employs TRBV18 and TRBJ1-5. CDR3 length: 16 amino acids. Germline CDR1 KGHSH, CDR2 LQKENI. The CDR3 spells CASSVRDSGSNQPQHF.

V usage is TRBV30 and J usage is TRBJ2-4; with no DNA, the TCRdb D assignment of TRBD2 cannot be verified. Germline lookup yields CDR1 GTSNPN and CDR2 SVGIG (reference sequence). The CDR3 sequence is 11 residues long. The CDR3 region is CAWRRADIQYF.

The V and J genes are TRBV12-3 or TRBV12-4 and TRBJ2-3; the TCRdb D gene call, TRBD2, has no DNA to confirm it. This CDR3 comprises 16 residues. The CDR3 loop reads CASTLGASLDTDTQYF.

This sequence joins TRBV27 and TRBJ2-1; the TRBD2 assignment by TCRdb is unverifiable without DNA. This CDR3 is built from 12 residues. Germline V gene sequence: CDR1 MNHEY, CDR2 SMNVEV (reference sequence). CDR3 amino acids: CASSPPSYRQFF.

The chain couples TRBV7-9 to TRBJ2-7; TCRdb returns TRBD2, unconfirmable since there is no DNA. This CDR3 contains 15 residues. Per germline, CDR1 SEHNR and CDR2 FQNEAQ (reference sequence). CDR3 in amino acids: CASSDPAEREYEQYF.

The rearrangement uses TRBV27 and TRBJ2-1; TCRdb's D gene call, TRBD2, goes unchecked for lack of DNA. Germline CDR1 is MNHEY and CDR2 is SMNVEV (reference sequence). There are 15 residues in the CDR3. CDR3 sequence reads: CASTRLARTYNEQFF.

J is TRBJ2-2 and V is TRBV2. The CDR3 extends over 11 amino acids. The V gene's germline CDR1 is SNHLY and CDR2 FYNNEI. The CDR3 loop is CASLGFGELFF.

The chain employs TRBV27 and TRBJ2-3; the TCRdb D gene call, TRBD1, has no DNA to confirm it. The V gene's germline CDR1 is MNHEY and CDR2 SMNVEV (reference sequence). This CDR3 has 13 amino acids. CDR3 protein: CASSLGGRDAQYF.

V gene TRBV20-1 combines with J gene TRBJ2-6; TCRdb gives TRBD2 as the D gene, but with no DNA this cannot be confirmed. This CDR3 has 16 amino acids. Germline CDR1 DFQATT, CDR2 SNEGSKA (reference sequence). CDR3 region: CSAPGLADPGANVLTF.

This rearrangement joins TRBV3-1 to TRBJ2-6; checking the TCRdb D call of TRBD1 is not possible without DNA. CDR3 length: 17 residues. Germline V gives CDR1 LGHDT, CDR2 YNNKEL (reference sequence). CDR3 in amino acids: CASSQGGASSGANVLTF.

The chain combines TRBV29-1 with TRBJ2-1; TCRdb reports TRBD2, a call that lacks DNA to check it against. The CDR3 spans 14 residues. Germline V gene sequence: CDR1 SQVTM, CDR2 ANQGSEA. CDR3 residues: CSVLPAGSRNEQFF.

V is TRBV29-1 and J is TRBJ2-7; no DNA is available, so the TRBD1 call from TCRdb remains unchecked. CDR1 SQVTM and CDR2 ANQGSEA come from the germline V gene. There are 14 residues in the CDR3. CDR3 sequence: CSATTRQGGYEQYF.